One and the same sample provided the 26 T cell receptor beta chains below, sequenced in a study of low-dose radiotherapy and immunotherapy resistance in tumors. First-strand cDNA relied on TRAV- and TRBV-specific primers spanning alpha and beta chains. The PCR that amplified TCRs ran for 20 cycles, relying on a constant-region primer and a V-primer adapter. TCRdb re-analysed the reads in MiXCR, keeping a single row per CDR3 protein. The repertoire holds 80,000 to 95,000 distinct CDR3 sequences, with 9% to 9.5% as singletons. The time point here: before trial treatment. The sequencing here drew on PBMCs, taken before treatment. These receptors all stem from a male donor with prostate cancer.

This clonotype has ten or more counts. The chain has TRBV19 and TRBJ1-1; D is uncertain. The germline V gene has CDR1 LNHDA and CDR2 SQIVND (reference sequence). Trimming pared 2 bases from V and 6 bases from J, leaving 10 bases between. There are 13 residues in the CDR3. The CDR3 protein is CASSIWGMAEAFF. The CDR3 DNA reads TGTGCCAGTAGTATATGGGGAATGGCTGAAGCTTTCTTT.

The V and J genes are TRBV5-1 and TRBJ1-4; 7 nucleotides agree with TRBD1. V lost 3 bases and J lost 8; bases outside the gene matches: 10. Germline V CDR1 and CDR2: SGHRS, YFSETQ. The CDR3 length is 15 residues. Here the CDR3 reads CASSSMTGRGEKLFF. The CDR3 DNA reads as TGCGCCAGCAGCTCCATGACAGGGCGCGGAGAAAAACTGTTTTTT. The whole variable domain, remainder taken from reference TRBV5-1 and TRBJ1-4, is KAGVTQTPRYLIKTRGQQVTLSCSPISGHRSVSWYQQTPGQGLQFLFEYFSETQRNKGNFPGRFSGRQFSNSRSEMNVSTLELGDSALYLCASSSMTGRGEKLFFGSGTQLSVL.

This clonotype was seen many times. The V call is TRBV28, the J call TRBJ2-3, with 13 bases lining up with TRBD2. CDR1 MDHEN and CDR2 SYDVKM come from the germline V gene. Losses at the gene ends were 10 bases for V and 8 bases for J; bases not matched to a gene: 15. The CDR3 covers 16 residues. The CDR3 sequence is CAIMSGTSGARGTQYF. The CDR3 bases are TGTGCCATCATGTCCGGGACTAGCGGGGCCCGGGGTACGCAGTATTTT.

This clonotype has a count of ten or more. This chain connects TRBV6-4 to TRBJ2-1; possibly TRBD1 for D (5 bases). The V end lost 0 bases, the J end lost 2 bases, and 8 bases lay between the germline ends. Germline lookup yields CDR1 MRHNA and CDR2 SNTAGT. This CDR3 region has 15 residues. The CDR3 region has the DNA TGTGCCAGCAGTGACTCTGGGGCACCCTACAATGAGCAGTTCTTC. Translating gives CASSDSGAPYNEQFF.

This clonotype showed up many times. This chain uses TRBV12-3 or TRBV12-4 with TRBJ2-1; 7 bases agree with TRBD2. The CDR3 runs 15 residues. With V trimmed by 2 bases and J by 4 bases, 5 bases remained unmatched. This chain's CDR3 is CASSLRASGYNEQFF. In DNA, the CDR3 is TGTGCCAGCAGTTTAAGGGCTAGCGGTTACAATGAGCAGTTCTTC.

This clonotype was observed at least ten times. The chain links TRBV28 to TRBJ2-7; possible D gene TRBD2, 5 bases. Trimming pared 5 bases from V and 4 bases from J, leaving 12 bases between. This CDR3 region has 13 residues. CDR1 is MDHEN and CDR2 is SYDVKM in the germline V gene. The CDR3 spells CASSGLIAYEQYF. The CDR3 nucleotides read TGTGCCAGCAGTGGGTTAATAGCGTACGAGCAGTACTTC.

This clonotype showed up many times. The chain combines TRBV11-2 with TRBJ2-2; the D gene is possibly TRBD2 (5 bases). Trimming stripped 5 bases from V and 0 bases from J, with 16 bases between. The V gene's germline CDR1 is SGHAT and CDR2 FQNNGV. This CDR3 region has 17 residues. CDR3 bases: TGTGCCAGCAGCACCATTGACTACAATGCGAACACCGGGGAGCTGTTTTTT. Translated: CASSTIDYNANTGELFF.

This clonotype was counted many times. The CDR3 sequence is CASSLGESGANVLTF. As DNA, the CDR3 is TGCGCCAGCAGCTTGGGGGAGTCTGGGGCCAACGTCCTGACTTTC. The rearrangement joins TRBV5-1 to TRBJ2-6; D is possibly TRBD2 (5 bases). The CDR3 is 15 amino acids. The V end lost 0 bases, the J end lost 1 base, and 5 bases lay between the germline ends. CDR1 is SGHRS, CDR2 YFSETQ, per germline.

Many counts were recorded for this clonotype. The chain carries TRBV20-1 and TRBJ1-5, with TRBD1 as a possible D gene (6 bases). Trimming took off 2 bases at V and 2 bases at J, with 13 bases between the two ends. Germline CDR1 reads DFQATT; CDR2 reads SNEGSKA (reference sequence). The CDR3 is 15 residues long. The CDR3 region has the DNA TGCAGTGCTAGACTTACAGGGAAGGGCAATCAGCCCCAGCATTTT. Amino acid sequence: CSARLTGKGNQPQHF.

This clonotype was recorded a few times. The rearrangement uses TRBV7-2 and TRBJ2-4; D could derive from TRBD1 or TRBD2 (6 bases each). Germline V gene data show CDR1 as SGHTA and CDR2 as FQGNSA. The CDR3 loop spans 16 amino acids. Trimming took 3 bases from V and 0 from J, leaving 12 bases between them. The CDR3 bases are TGTGCCAGCAGCTTTTATGCGGGACAAGCCAAAAACATTCAGTACTTC. It is translated as CASSFYAGQAKNIQYF.

This clonotype occurred many times. This chain joins TRBV11-2 and TRBJ2-1, with TRBD2 matching 11 bases. Germline V gene sequence: CDR1 SGHAT, CDR2 FQNNGV. This CDR3 region has 15 residues. The ends lost 5 bases at V and 3 bases at J; junction bases unmatched: 3. The CDR3 reads CASSATSGIYNEQFF. The CDR3 DNA sequence: TGTGCCAGCAGCGCGACTAGCGGGATCTACAATGAGCAGTTCTTC.

V usage is TRBV19 and J usage is TRBJ2-7; 10 bases align to TRBD1. Germline V CDR1 and CDR2: LNHDA, SQIVND (reference sequence). The CDR3 covers 13 residues. Trimming took 8 bases from V and 6 from J; bases not matched to a gene: 7. DNA of the CDR3: TGTGCCAGTCGACAGGGGGCAACAGGCGAGCAGTACTTC. Its protein product is CASRQGATGEQYF.

This clonotype was observed many times. This chain links TRBV20-1 with TRBJ2-5; maybe TRBD1 (6 bases). Trimming left V 5 bases short and J 2 bases short, with 21 bases between. The CDR3 loop spans 16 amino acids. CDR1 is DFQATT, CDR2 SNEGSKA, per germline (reference sequence). This CDR3 reads CSASPASPGVQETQYF. The DNA for the CDR3 is TGCAGTGCTTCCCCGGCATCTCCAGGGGTACAAGAGACCCAGTACTTC.

This clonotype was found many times. The chain joins TRBV21-1 to TRBJ2-1; TRBD2, the table's D call, lacks a check against the DNA. TRBV21-1 is a documented pseudogene. CDR3 length: 17 amino acids. DNA of the CDR3: TGTGCCAGCAGCGGCGAGACTAGCGGGAGGGTAGTTAATGAGCAGTTCTTC. Residues: CASSGETSGRVVNEQFF.

The sample holds many counts of this clonotype. At one boundary the junction diverges from the germline segment, which might be a read error. The V gene is TRBV28, the J gene TRBJ2-4; D may match TRBD1 or TRBD2 (5 bases each). The germline gives CDR1 MDHEN, CDR2 SYDVKM. The CDR3 has 19 residues. The chain's CDR3 is CASSLDSRGQLMANNIQYF. CDR3 nucleotides: TGTGCCAGCAGTTTAGATAGTCGGGGCCAATTGATGGCCAACAACATTCAGTACTTC.

This clonotype was seen many times. This chain uses TRBV6-5 with TRBJ1-5; D not certain. Trimming removed 5 bases from V and 0 bases from J, with 11 bases in between. The CDR3 totals 15 residues. Looked up from germline, CDR1 is MNHEY and CDR2 is SVGAGI. CDR3: CASSAYHSSNQPQHF. DNA for the CDR3: TGTGCCAGCAGTGCTTATCACAGTAGCAATCAGCCCCAGCATTTT.

In this sample, this clonotype turned up many times. The chain couples TRBV28 to TRBJ2-7; D remains unclear. The V gene's germline CDR1 is MDHEN and CDR2 SYDVKM. Trimming pared 4 bases from V and 6 bases from J, leaving 7 bases between. This CDR3 is 11 amino acids long. CDR3 region: CASSSWSEQYF. The CDR3 nucleotides read TGTGCCAGCAGTTCTTGGTCCGAGCAGTACTTC.

Ten or more counts support this clonotype. This rearrangement joins TRBV7-2 to TRBJ1-5; D remains unclear. Germline values: CDR1 SGHTA, CDR2 FQGNSA. Trimming removed 1 base from V and 0 bases from J, with 13 bases in between. This CDR3 comprises 17 residues. The CDR3 bases are TGTGCCAGCAGCTTAGGGGCGCAGGAGTATAGCAATCAGCCCCAGCATTTT. Translated, it gives CASSLGAQEYSNQPQHF. Full variable domain (remainder filled in from reference TRBV7-2 and TRBJ1-5): GAGVSQSPSNKVTEKGKDVELRCDPISGHTALYWYRQSLGQGLEFLIYFQGNSAPDKSGLPSDRFSAERTGGSVSTLTIQRTQQEDSAVYLCASSLGAQEYSNQPQHFGDGTRLSIL.

This clonotype appeared many times. The V gene is TRBV27, the J gene TRBJ2-1; 11 bases line up with TRBD2. The V gene's germline CDR1 is MNHEY and CDR2 SMNVEV (reference sequence). This CDR3 has 15 residues. The ends lost 2 bases at V and 7 bases at J; junction bases unmatched: 4. The CDR3 sequence is CASSLRLAGFNEQFF. As DNA, the CDR3 is TGTGCCAGCAGTTTAAGACTAGCGGGATTTAATGAGCAGTTCTTC.

Ten or more counts support this clonotype. The J gene is TRBJ2-2, the V gene TRBV12-5, with no clear D. The V end lost 5 bases, the J end lost 3 bases, and 7 bases lay between the germline ends. Looked up from germline, CDR1 is LGHNT and CDR2 is FRNRAP. The CDR3 length is 13 residues. The CDR3 DNA follows: TGTGCTAGTGGTCCCTCTGACACCGGGGAGCTGTTTTTT. The encoded protein is CASGPSDTGELFF.

This clonotype showed up many times. The chain has TRBV7-2 and TRBJ2-5; 7 bases align to TRBD1. J lost 2 bases, V lost 1 base, and 4 bases had no gene match. The CDR3 loop spans 15 amino acids. CDR1 and CDR2 (germline): SGHTA, FQGNSA. The CDR3 nucleotides are TGTGCCAGCAGCTTAGTGAGGGGACAGCAAGAGACCCAGTACTTC. This encodes CASSLVRGQQETQYF.

This clonotype was recorded at least ten times. This rearrangement joins TRBV30 to TRBJ2-1, with 8 positions matching TRBD2. V lost 5 bases, J lost 9 bases, and 9 bases stayed unmatched. From germline, CDR1 is GTSNPN and CDR2 SVGIG (reference sequence). This CDR3 is 13 amino acids long. DNA of the CDR3: TGTGCCTGGTCGGGGCGGGAGGCGGGTGAGCAGTTCTTC. Amino acids: CAWSGREAGEQFF.

This clonotype was counted ten times or more. This chain links TRBV7-9 with TRBJ2-1; unclear D gene. CDR1 and CDR2 (germline): SEHNR, FQNEAQ (reference sequence). V was cut by 5 bases and J by 6 bases, with 5 bases left in between. This CDR3 contains 11 residues. The DNA for the CDR3 is TGTGCCAGCAGCCCCGTCAATGAGCAGTTCTTC. Translating it yields CASSPVNEQFF.

In its sample, this clonotype was seen many times. The chain uses TRBV7-9 and TRBJ2-7; D gene uncertain. Germline CDR1 SEHNR, CDR2 FQNEAQ (reference sequence). The CDR3 has 13 residues. The V gene lost 0 bases and the J gene lost 3 bases, with 6 bases spanning the gap. CDR3 protein: CASSLAGYYEQYF. CDR3 bases: TGTGCCAGCAGCTTAGCGGGCTACTACGAGCAGTACTTC.

This clonotype came up many times. The chain couples TRBV2 to TRBJ2-1; possibly TRBD1 or TRBD2 for D (5 bases each). The germline CDR1 and CDR2 sequences are SNHLY and FYNNEI. Trimming left V 6 bases short and J 5 bases short, with 14 bases between. The CDR3 is made up of 14 amino acids. CDR3 protein: CASRPGRVDNEQFF. DNA for the CDR3: TGTGCCAGCAGACCGGGACGGGTGGACAATGAGCAGTTCTTC.

This clonotype has at least ten counts. The chain has TRBV7-8 and TRBJ2-7, with 8 positions matching TRBD1. The J segment lost 2 bases and the V segment lost 2 bases, leaving 5 bases of the junction unmatched. Germline CDR1 and CDR2: SGHVS and FQNEAQ. The CDR3 runs 15 residues. The chain's CDR3 is CASSLPPDRAYEQYF. The CDR3 DNA reads TGTGCCAGCAGCTTACCACCGGACAGGGCCTACGAGCAGTACTTC. The full variable domain, its missing parts supplied by reference TRBV7-8 and TRBJ2-7, is GAGVSQSPRYKVAKRGQDVALRCDPISGHVSLFWYQQALGQGPEFLTYFQNEAQLDKSGLPSDRFFAERPEGSVSTLKIQRTQQEDSAVYLCASSLPPDRAYEQYFGPGTRLTVT.